The T cell receptor beta chain under discussion was sequenced for a study of OX40 agonist ivuxolimab in advanced cancers. Across the study: Recorded diagnoses for dose-escalation patients were hepatocellular carcinoma, melanoma, renal cell or head and neck cancer.

Trimming took 5 bases from V and 4 from J; bases not matched to a gene: 10. The length of the CDR3 is 16 residues. CDR1 and CDR2 (germline): MDHEN, SYDVKM. The protocol was immunoSEQ multiplex PCR, while the TCRdb copy is restricted to in-frame clones and leaves out a portion. This table has fewer than 120,000 clones, roughly nine tenths appearing once. This specimen consisted of CD4+ or CD8+ T cells sorted from blood, obtained in a trial of the OX40 agonist ivuxolimab. This TCR was sampled from an adult with an advanced solid tumor such as melanoma, head and neck, liver or kidney cancer. This chain links TRBV28 with TRBJ1-5; 8 bases map to TRBD1. Written as DNA, the CDR3 is TGTGCCAGCAGTCCCTCAGGGACAGGAAGAAATCAGCCCCAGCATTTT. As protein: CASSPSGTGRNQPQHF.